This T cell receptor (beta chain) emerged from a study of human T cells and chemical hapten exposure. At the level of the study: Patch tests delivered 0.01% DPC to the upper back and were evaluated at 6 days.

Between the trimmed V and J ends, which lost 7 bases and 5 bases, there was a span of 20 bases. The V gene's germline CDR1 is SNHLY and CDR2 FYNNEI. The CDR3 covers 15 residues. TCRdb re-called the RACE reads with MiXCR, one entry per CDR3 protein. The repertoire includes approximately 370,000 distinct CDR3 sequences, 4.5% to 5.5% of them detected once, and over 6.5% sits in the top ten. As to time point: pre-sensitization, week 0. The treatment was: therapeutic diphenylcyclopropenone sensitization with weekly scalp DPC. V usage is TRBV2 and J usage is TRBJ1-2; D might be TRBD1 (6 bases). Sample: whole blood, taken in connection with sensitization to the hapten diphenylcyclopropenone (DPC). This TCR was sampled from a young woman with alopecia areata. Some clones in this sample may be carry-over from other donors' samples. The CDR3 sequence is CASTLPGGGWYGYTF. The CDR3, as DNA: TGTGCCAGCACCCTCCCCGGGGGGGGCTGGTATGGCTACACCTTC.